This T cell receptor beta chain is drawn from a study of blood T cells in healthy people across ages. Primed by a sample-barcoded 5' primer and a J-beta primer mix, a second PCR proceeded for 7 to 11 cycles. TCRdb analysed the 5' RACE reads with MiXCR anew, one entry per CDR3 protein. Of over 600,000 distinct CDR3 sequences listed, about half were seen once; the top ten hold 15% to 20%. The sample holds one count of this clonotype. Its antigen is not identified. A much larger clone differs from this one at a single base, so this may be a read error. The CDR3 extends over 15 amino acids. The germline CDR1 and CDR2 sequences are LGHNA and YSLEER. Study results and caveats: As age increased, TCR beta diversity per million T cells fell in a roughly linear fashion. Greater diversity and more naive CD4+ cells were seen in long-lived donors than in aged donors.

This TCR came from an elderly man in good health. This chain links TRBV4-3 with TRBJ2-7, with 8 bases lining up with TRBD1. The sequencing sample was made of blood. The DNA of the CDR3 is TGCGCCAGCAGCCAAGAGATGGCAGGGGGCTACGAGCATTACTTC. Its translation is CASSQEMAGGYEHYF.